The 26 T cell receptor beta chains below were found in one sample sequenced in a study of T-cell reconstitution after alpha-beta-depleted transplantation in children. Preparing the TCRbeta library involved the use of unique molecular identifiers. TCRdb redid the calling of the PCR reads with MiXCR, one entry per CDR3 protein. This table holds about 500,000 distinct CDR3 sequences, approximately 32% found once. The sample here was PBMCs from the stem cell graft donor, taken from the stem cell graft. Source of these receptors: a human donor who donated a stem cell graft to a child with aplastic anemia.

This clonotype showed up just a few times. The chain is built from TRBV20-1 and TRBJ1-2; D gene ambiguous. This CDR3 spans 12 amino acids. The V gene's germline CDR1 is DFQATT and CDR2 SNEGSKA (reference sequence). V was pared by 2 bases and J by 2 bases, with 6 bases between. The DNA of the CDR3 is TGCAGTGCTAGACAGACCAACTATGGCTACACCTTC. It codes for CSARQTNYGYTF.

The chain has TRBV27 and TRBJ2-2; tentatively, D is TRBD1 (6 bases). V lost 3 bases, J lost 0 bases, and 11 bases lay in between. Germline CDR1 reads MNHEY; CDR2 reads SMNVEV (reference sequence). The CDR3 runs 16 residues. The CDR3 DNA follows: TGTGCCAGCAGTTTTCTCGGGACAACGAACACCGGGGAGCTGTTTTTT. Translated, it gives CASSFLGTTNTGELFF.

This chain connects TRBV7-9 to TRBJ1-1; weak D call: TRBD1 (6 bases). Germline V lookup: CDR1 SEHNR, CDR2 FQNEAQ (reference sequence). The CDR3 totals 13 residues. Trimming took 3 bases from V and 5 from J, leaving 10 bases between them. The CDR3 coding sequence is TGTGCCAGCAGCTTGAGGGGGGAGACTGAAGCTTTCTTT. Amino acids: CASSLRGETEAFF. The complete variable domain, with remaining parts taken from reference TRBV7-9 and TRBJ1-1, reads DTGVSQNPRHKITKRGQNVTFRCDPISEHNRLYWYRQTLGQGPEFLTYFQNEAQLEKSRLLSDRFSAERPKGSFSTLEIQRTEQGDSAMYLCASSLRGETEAFFGQGTRLTVV.

This rearrangement joins TRBV12-3 or TRBV12-4 to TRBJ1-2; the match to TRBD1 covers 8 bases. The CDR3 covers 14 residues. V was pared by 7 bases and J by 6 bases, with 10 bases of the junction left unmatched. In DNA, the CDR3 is TGTGCCAGCACCCTGACAGGGGCGTTCAATGGCTACACCTTC. Protein: CASTLTGAFNGYTF.

J is TRBJ2-2 and V is TRBV12-3 or TRBV12-4; 10 nucleotides align to TRBD2. The CDR3 sequence is 14 residues long. After removal of 3 bases from V and 7 bases from J, the junction contained 2 bases not matched to a gene. CDR3 residues: CASSFQREGGELFF. CDR3 coding DNA: TGTGCCAGCAGTTTCCAGCGGGAGGGCGGGGAGCTGTTTTTT.

In this sample, this clonotype turned up a few times. The chain combines TRBV9 with TRBJ1-2, with D possibly being TRBD1 (5 bases). V was trimmed by 7 bases and J by 3 bases, leaving 10 bases between them. CDR3 length equals 12 residues. Per the germline V gene, CDR1 is SGDLS and CDR2 is YYNGEE. The CDR3 bases are TGTGCCAGCTGGGGGACTGACTATGGCTACACCTTC. Its translation is CASWGTDYGYTF.

The chain uses TRBV30 and TRBJ1-1; D is ambiguous. V was trimmed by 4 bases and J by 6 bases, leaving 12 bases between them. From germline, CDR1 is GTSNPN and CDR2 SVGIG (reference sequence). The CDR3 is 12 amino acids. CDR3 region: CAWTEGPPEAFF. The CDR3, as DNA: TGTGCCTGGACCGAAGGGCCCCCTGAAGCTTTCTTT.

This chain connects TRBV20-1 to TRBJ2-7; 7 nucleotides match TRBD2. V trimming: 1 base; J trimming: 3 bases; junction bases outside the gene matches: 6. The germline CDR1 and CDR2 sequences are DFQATT and SNEGSKA (reference sequence). This CDR3 has 14 residues. The CDR3 DNA reads TGCAGTGCTAGAGTGGCTAGCGGCCTCTACGAGCAGTACTTC. This codes for CSARVASGLYEQYF.

This clonotype was counted between two and nine times. This chain links TRBV30 with TRBJ2-7; D is ambiguous. Per germline, CDR1 GTSNPN and CDR2 SVGIG (reference sequence). This CDR3 region has 11 residues. Trimming left V 5 bases short and J 2 bases short, with 7 bases between. CDR3 loop: CAWGETYEQYF. The CDR3, as DNA: TGTGCCTGGGGCGAAACCTACGAGCAGTACTTC. Together with reference TRBV30 and TRBJ2-7, the CDR3 gives the full variable domain: SQTIHQWPATLVQPVGSPLSLECTVEGTSNPNLYWYRQAAGRGLQLLFYSVGIGQISSEVPQNLSASRPQDRQFILSSKKLLLSDSGFYLCAWGETYEQYFGPGTRLTVT.

A few counts support this clonotype. CDR3 bases: TGCGCCAGCAGCTTGGCCTTGTCGAGAAAAGCAGATACGCAGTATTTT. Residues: CASSLALSRKADTQYF. The rearrangement uses TRBV5-1 and TRBJ2-3; D gene unclear. V shed 0 bases and J shed 4 bases, with 15 bases lying between them. Looked up from germline, CDR1 is SGHRS and CDR2 is YFSETQ. This CDR3 comprises 16 residues.

V is TRBV10-3 and J is TRBJ2-7; tentative D call: TRBD2 (5 bases). Between the trimmed V and J ends, which lost 5 bases and 4 bases, there was a span of 18 bases. The CDR3 is 15 amino acids. Germline loops: CDR1 ENHRY, CDR2 SYGVKD. CDR3 sequence reads: CAISSFGIPGYEQYF. In nucleotides, the CDR3 is TGTGCCATCAGTAGCTTCGGGATCCCGGGGTACGAGCAGTACTTC.

V usage is TRBV18 and J usage is TRBJ1-2; possible D gene TRBD1, 5 bases. In germline, CDR1 is KGHSH, CDR2 LQKENI. The length of the CDR3 is 14 residues. Trimming shortened V by 6 bases and J by 6 bases, and 17 bases separated the two germline ends. CDR3 region: CASSEGYRNDGYTF. The CDR3 coding sequence is TGTGCCAGCTCTGAGGGGTACAGGAATGATGGCTACACCTTC.

V gene TRBV20-1 combines with J gene TRBJ1-4, with D unclear. CDR1 and CDR2 from the germline V gene are DFQATT and SNEGSKA (reference sequence). Trimming took 5 bases from V and 0 from J, leaving 13 bases between them. This CDR3 has 15 amino acids. In nucleotides, the CDR3 is TGCAGTGCTCTACCGGCGGGTACAACTAATGAAAAACTGTTTTTT. Amino acids: CSALPAGTTNEKLFF.

This clonotype was observed a handful of times. The V gene is TRBV29-1, the J gene TRBJ1-3; 7 bases map to TRBD1. J gave up 9 bases and V 0 bases, and 8 bases lay outside the gene matches. Germline V gene lookup returns CDR1 SQVTM and CDR2 ANQGSEA. The CDR3 has 14 residues. The CDR3 reads CSVEDRGRGLTIYF. The CDR3 DNA reads as TGCAGCGTTGAAGATCGGGGGAGGGGGCTCACCATATATTTT. Full variable domain (missing parts from reference TRBV29-1 and TRBJ1-3): SAVISQKPSRDICQRGTSLTIQCQVDSQVTMMFWYRQQPGQSLTLIATANQGSEATYESGFVIDKFPISRPNLTFSTLTVSNMSPEDSSIYLCSVEDRGRGLTIYFGEGSWLTVV.

The rearrangement joins TRBV10-2 to TRBJ2-1; 7 nucleotides align to TRBD2. V shed 8 bases, J shed 4 bases, and the junction held 2 bases outside the gene matches. CDR1 WSHSY and CDR2 SAAADI come from the germline V gene. This CDR3 has 12 residues. The CDR3 DNA is TGCGCCAGCCAAGCGGGATACAATGAGCAGTTCTTC. Protein product: CASQAGYNEQFF.

The chain uses TRBV5-1 and TRBJ2-3; no clear D. CDR1 is SGHRS, CDR2 YFSETQ, per germline. The ends were cut back, 0 bases at V and 2 bases at J, with 16 bases in the middle. This CDR3 has 17 residues. The CDR3 loop is CASSLEARTAFTDTQYF. The CDR3 region has the DNA TGCGCCAGCAGCTTGGAGGCGAGAACAGCCTTCACAGATACGCAGTATTTT.

The sample holds a few counts of this clonotype. V gene TRBV6-5 combines with J gene TRBJ2-5; 8 bases are a match to TRBD1. CDR1 and CDR2 (germline): MNHEY, SVGAGI. V gave up 8 bases and J gave up 5 bases; unmatched junction bases: 7. The length of the CDR3 is 13 residues. Written as DNA, the CDR3 is TGTGCCAGCCAGGGGGCAGTTCGCGAGACCCAGTACTTC. Residues: CASQGAVRETQYF.

This chain connects TRBV7-9 to TRBJ2-5; D is undetermined. CDR1 and CDR2 from the germline V gene are SEHNR and FQNEAQ (reference sequence). This CDR3 is 13 amino acids long. Trimming took 5 bases from V and 2 from J, leaving 9 bases between them. The CDR3 DNA is TGTGCCAGCAGCGGCGCGACTCAAGAGACCCAGTACTTC. Translation: CASSGATQETQYF. The variable domain in full, completed from reference TRBV7-9 and TRBJ2-5, reads DTGVSQNPRHKITKRGQNVTFRCDPISEHNRLYWYRQTLGQGPEFLTYFQNEAQLEKSRLLSDRFSAERPKGSFSTLEIQRTEQGDSAMYLCASSGATQETQYFGPGTRLLVL.

This rearrangement joins TRBV12-3 or TRBV12-4 to TRBJ2-7; 10 bases are shared with TRBD1. The CDR3 length is 12 residues. V trimming: 6 bases; J trimming: 8 bases; junction bases outside the gene matches: 4. Written as DNA, the CDR3 is TGTGCCAGCAGCAGGACAGGGGGGCAGCAGTACGTC. Its translation: CASSRTGGQQYV.

This clonotype was seen more than once but under ten times. V and J are TRBV9 and TRBJ2-7; 8 nucleotides line up with TRBD2. Per the germline V gene, CDR1 is SGDLS and CDR2 is YYNGEE. The CDR3 runs 13 residues. V dropped 3 bases and J dropped 5; count of bases not matched to a gene: 4. CDR3 loop: CASSAPAGDEQYF. The CDR3 nucleotides read TGTGCCAGCAGCGCCCCAGCGGGAGACGAGCAGTACTTC. Filled out from reference TRBV9 and TRBJ2-7, the complete variable domain reads DSGVTQTPKHLITATGQRVTLRCSPRSGDLSVYWYQQSLDQGLQFLIQYYNGEERAKGNILERFSAQQFPDLHSELNLSSLELGDSALYFCASSAPAGDEQYFGPGTRLTVT.

This clonotype was counted between two and nine times. V gene TRBV18 combines with J gene TRBJ1-3, with a weak D call TRBD1 (6 bases). The germline gives CDR1 KGHSH, CDR2 LQKENI. CDR3 size: 15 residues. V gave up 3 bases and J gave up 0 bases, with 9 bases separating them. The CDR3 region is CASSPVRGSGNTIYF. In DNA, the CDR3 is TGTGCCAGCTCACCTGTCAGGGGCTCTGGAAACACCATATATTTT. Looking up the rest from reference TRBV18 and TRBJ1-3 gives the full variable domain: NAGVMQNPRHLVRRRGQEARLRCSPMKGHSHVYWYRQLPEEGLKFMVYLQKENIIDESGMPKERFSAEFPKEGPSILRIQQVVRGDSAAYFCASSPVRGSGNTIYFGEGSWLTVV.

This clonotype was seen a few times. The chain recombines TRBV27 with TRBJ2-2; 14 bases map to TRBD2. The length of the CDR3 is 17 residues. The germline gives CDR1 MNHEY, CDR2 SMNVEV (reference sequence). Trimming took 2 bases from V and 7 from J; bases not matched to a gene: 6. CDR3 amino acids: CASSLTGLAGVGGELFF. DNA of the CDR3: TGTGCCAGCAGTTTAACGGGACTAGCGGGAGTTGGCGGGGAGCTGTTTTTT.

The chain employs TRBV5-1 and TRBJ2-5; maybe TRBD1 (6 bases). CDR1 is SGHRS and CDR2 is YFSETQ in the germline V gene. The CDR3 is made up of 16 amino acids. V was trimmed by 5 bases and J by 1 base, leaving 18 bases between them. The CDR3 DNA reads TGCGCCAGCAGACGATCGACAGGATCTCTCCAAGAGACCCAGTACTTC. Amino acid sequence: CASRRSTGSLQETQYF.

The chain combines TRBV18 with TRBJ1-2; TRBD1 agrees at 10 bases. Unmatched junction bases numbered 6, after V lost 5 bases and J lost 0 bases. The germline V gene encodes CDR1 KGHSH and CDR2 LQKENI. The CDR3 is made up of 16 amino acids. The CDR3 DNA is TGTGCCAGCTCAGGGACAGGGGATCAAGCTAACTATGGCTACACCTTC. This translates into CASSGTGDQANYGYTF. Supplemented by reference TRBV18 and TRBJ1-2, the full variable domain reads NAGVMQNPRHLVRRRGQEARLRCSPMKGHSHVYWYRQLPEEGLKFMVYLQKENIIDESGMPKERFSAEFPKEGPSILRIQQVVRGDSAAYFCASSGTGDQANYGYTFGSGTRLTVV.

The chain combines TRBV7-9 with TRBJ2-1, with D unresolved. Deletions cut 4 bases from V and 7 bases from J, with 8 bases between. The CDR3 loop spans 12 amino acids. Germline CDR1 is SEHNR and CDR2 is FQNEAQ (reference sequence). CDR3 protein: CASSSPVNEQFF. The DNA of the CDR3 is TGTGCCAGCAGCTCACCGGTGAATGAGCAGTTCTTC.

This clonotype was picked up a small number of times. This chain joins TRBV2 and TRBJ2-2, with D tentatively TRBD1 (6 bases). Trimming removed 8 bases at V and 7 bases at J, with 17 bases between. The length of the CDR3 is 14 residues. In germline, CDR1 is SNHLY, CDR2 FYNNEI. In DNA form, the CDR3 reads TGTGCCAGCGCATCAGGGGAAAGTGTCGGGGAGCTGTTTTTT. Protein sequence: CASASGESVGELFF.